These 4 T cell receptor beta chains were all obtained from the same sample, sequenced in a study of blood T cell repertoires in COVID-19. This table comes from immunoSEQ multiplex PCR, and its TCRdb copy is limited to in-frame clones, with some not included. Of a few hundred thousand clones listed, roughly 91% are singletons. Material for sequencing was PBMCs or T cells enriched from blood (not recorded which). The source is a woman between 25 and 40 years old who had recovered from COVID-19.

The rearrangement joins TRBV4-1 to TRBJ2-7; 7 nucleotides line up with TRBD1. Trimming removed 2 bases from V and 2 bases from J; junction bases left unmatched: 6. The germline V gene encodes CDR1 MGHRA and CDR2 YSYEKL. The CDR3 spans 15 residues. This CDR3 is CASSQSMTGTYEQYF. In nucleotides, the CDR3 is TGCGCCAGCAGCCAATCCATGACAGGGACCTACGAGCAGTACTTC.

This clone was observed a handful of times. The chain employs TRBV19 and TRBJ2-1; D possibly corresponds to TRBD2 (5 bases). CDR1 is LNHDA and CDR2 is SQIVND in the germline V gene (reference sequence). With 3 bases removed from V and 9 bases from J, the gap between germline ends came to 12 bases. The CDR3 covers 13 residues. Here the CDR3 DNA reads TGTGCCAGTAGTATTTCCGGGATCGGTGAGCAGTTCTTC. Translation: CASSISGIGEQFF. The whole variable domain, remainder taken from reference TRBV19 and TRBJ2-1, is DGGITQSPKYLFRKEGQNVTLSCEQNLNHDAMYWYRQDPGQGLRLIYYSQIVNDFQKGDIAEGYSVSREKKESFPLTVTSAQKNPTAFYLCASSISGIGEQFFGPGTRLTVL.

The chain employs TRBV19 and TRBJ2-3; TRBD1 is a possible D gene (5 bases). The CDR3 loop spans 16 amino acids. Germline CDR1 LNHDA, CDR2 SQIVND (reference sequence). V was clipped by 7 bases and J by 0 bases, with 17 bases between them. CDR3 protein: CASTKGGADSTDTQYF. The CDR3 DNA sequence: TGTGCCAGTACCAAGGGTGGGGCCGATAGCACAGATACGCAGTATTTT.

V gene TRBV5-4 combines with J gene TRBJ2-1, with 9 nucleotides matching TRBD2. CDR1 SGHNT and CDR2 YYREEE come from the germline V gene (reference sequence). This CDR3 spans 18 amino acids. With 7 bases clipped from V and 2 bases from J, the junction kept 16 bases outside the gene matches. CDR3 loop: CASLTSGPMERTYNEQFF. CDR3 sequence (DNA): TGTGCCAGCCTTACTAGCGGGCCAATGGAGCGTACCTACAATGAGCAGTTCTTC.